This TCR beta chain was sequenced during a study of blood T cell repertoires in COVID-19 (dated by TCRdb to about 2020). About the full investigation: Samples from collaborators originated in the United States, Italy and Spain and spanned both the acute and convalescent phases of COVID-19. The prospective study material was composed of cDNA or gDNA derived from T cells, B-cell-depleted T cells, or PBMCs. Deeply sampled blood TCRbeta repertoires from subjects exposed to, actively infected with, or recovered from COVID-19 were included in the dataset. The repertoires were made available in a free public database intended to serve as a resource for research on the immune response to SARS-CoV-2. Samples were obtained from the ongoing ImmuneRACE study (first 160 participants) and from over 1,000 subjects provided by 6 global collaborators. Sample metadata almost always included a de-identified subject ID, COVID-19 status, age in years and sex. Where available, HLA class I and class II types were obtained from metadata supplied by the sample provider rather than from assay-based typing. Summary of the overall study and its limitations: The quantity of clinical and demographic metadata differed by source and by participant and was supplied without curation.

The immunoSEQ Assay, a bias-controlled multiplex PCR, was used to amplify TCRbeta CDR3 regions from genomic DNA. Per the source publication's procedure: The number of nucleated cells in each sample was estimated from the amplification of reference gene primers within the assay. To quantify the absolute abundance of each unique TCRbeta CDR3 rearrangement, sequence reads were collapsed and filtered. For each sample, productive Simpson clonality was calculated by taking the square root of Simpson's diversity index across productive rearrangements. The clones in this table, taken by TCRdb from immuneACCESS, are in-frame only. Not every clone is retained; where verified, under half of the shortfall comes from an unresolved V gene, and the cause of the rest is unknown. The DNA gave D and trimming, while V, J and clone size come from that table. The sample data list 350,000 to 450,000 clones, and around nine tenths of these were observed just once. The ten largest clonotypes hold less than 3.5% of the sample.

CDR1 and CDR2 (SGHTA, FQGTGA) derive from the germline V gene. The CDR3 holds 17 amino acids from the cysteine to the phenylalanine. Only the CDR3 region is kept as DNA, spanning 51 bases read in frame from base 1. V is cut back by 2 bases and J by 1 base, with 3 bases in the junction unmatched. Collaborating institutions collected whole blood in K2EDTA tubes following their own protocols. For TCRbeta analysis, collaborator samples were shipped as frozen whole blood, as isolated PBMCs, or as DNA extracted from either sample type. To note about this clone: The clone's antigen remains unknown. Base qualities were left out, and no much larger clone turns up one base away.

Sample: peripheral blood. This clonotype originated in a human donor in a cohort sampled during active COVID-19. The sequence is built from TRBV7-3 and TRBJ2-6; 9 middle bases align to TRBD1. In nucleotide form, the sequence is TGTGCCAGCAGCTTAGCGGGACAGGGATCTGGGGCCAACGTCCTGACTTTC. It translates to CASSLAGQGSGANVLTF.